The 26 T cell receptor beta chains below come from one sample, sequenced in a study of T cell repertoires in cytomegalovirus infection. Antigen specificity for these receptors is unknown. MiXCR, applied by TCRdb to the reads, yields one record per CDR3 protein. The repertoire has 95,000 to 150,000 distinct CDR3 sequences, 32% of them found once; the top ten carry roughly 50%. The input for sequencing was CD8+ T cells from cultured PBMCs, taken from culture after CMV antigen stimulation. These receptors were obtained from a human donor in good health (CMV status not recorded). Some clones in this sample may be carry-over from other donors' samples.

The sample holds a few counts of this clonotype. This rearrangement joins TRBV19 to TRBJ1-4; D unclear. The CDR3 covers 14 residues. Per the germline V gene, CDR1 is LNHDA and CDR2 is SQIVND (reference sequence). The V end lost 3 bases, the J end lost 5 bases, and 10 bases lay between the germline ends. The CDR3 nucleotides read TGTGCCAGTAGTATCCGGGAAAGAAATGAAAAACTGTTTTTT. Amino acids: CASSIRERNEKLFF.

The chain links TRBV19 to TRBJ2-7; 11 bases are shared with TRBD1. Germline V gene lookup returns CDR1 LNHDA and CDR2 SQIVND (reference sequence). The length of the CDR3 is 15 residues. V shed 4 bases and J 3 bases; nucleotides not matched to a gene: 5. CDR3 DNA: TGTGCCAGTAGTACCTCCGGGACAGGGGGCTACGAGCAGTACTTC. Translation: CASSTSGTGGYEQYF. Looking up the rest from reference TRBV19 and TRBJ2-7 gives the full variable domain: DGGITQSPKYLFRKEGQNVTLSCEQNLNHDAMYWYRQDPGQGLRLIYYSQIVNDFQKGDIAEGYSVSREKKESFPLTVTSAQKNPTAFYLCASSTSGTGGYEQYFGPGTRLTVT.

V usage is TRBV20-1 and J usage is TRBJ2-7; tentative D call: TRBD1 (6 bases). Germline CDR1 reads DFQATT; CDR2 reads SNEGSKA (reference sequence). The CDR3 is made up of 13 amino acids. V was shortened by 4 bases and J by 6 bases, with 16 bases between the two germline ends. DNA for the CDR3: TGCAGTGCTACTGTGGGGGCAGGGGCCGAGCAGTACTTC. Amino acid sequence: CSATVGAGAEQYF.

V and J are TRBV19 and TRBJ1-5; 7 bases agree with TRBD1. This CDR3 region has 18 residues. Trimming removed 5 bases from V and 3 bases from J; junction bases left unmatched: 16. CDR1 is LNHDA, CDR2 SQIVND, per germline (reference sequence). CDR3 nucleotides: TGTGCCAGTAGTCTCCCCTGGACAGGAGAGTGGGACAATCAGCCCCAGCATTTT. Protein sequence: CASSLPWTGEWDNQPQHF.

This clonotype has only a few counts. This chain uses TRBV7-4 with TRBJ2-3; 11 positions agree with TRBD2. Germline CDR1 and CDR2: SGHVT and SQSDAQ. The length of the CDR3 is 16 residues. V was clipped by 7 bases and J by 3 bases; unmatched bases: 9. CDR3 protein: CASNLPSGGRTDTQYF. The CDR3 DNA sequence: TGTGCCAGCAACCTACCTAGCGGGGGGCGGACAGATACGCAGTATTTT.

This clonotype was seen more than once but under ten times. The CDR3 here is CASSDQGSLGTGSPLHF. The CDR3 region has the DNA TGTGCCAGCAGCGACCAGGGTAGCCTTGGGACAGGATCACCCCTCCACTTT. The chain is built from TRBV7-8 and TRBJ1-6; 8 nucleotides match TRBD1. The CDR3 has 17 amino acids. The trim removed 5 bases at V and 10 bases at J, leaving 16 bases unmatched. Germline CDR1 is SGHVS and CDR2 is FQNEAQ.

The V call is TRBV11-2, the J call TRBJ1-4, with D perhaps matching TRBD1 (6 bases). The ends were cut back, 3 bases at V and 4 bases at J, with 12 bases in the middle. CDR3 size: 15 residues. Germline-derived CDR1 and CDR2 are SGHAT and FQNNGV. CDR3 sequence (DNA): TGTGCCAGCAGCTTCGGCACAGGGTTTAATGAAAAACTGTTTTTT. It specifies CASSFGTGFNEKLFF.

This chain joins TRBV7-6 and TRBJ1-5; D gene unclear. Trimming removed 5 bases at V and 0 bases at J, with 8 bases between. Germline CDR1 SGHVS, CDR2 FNYEAQ. This CDR3 contains 14 residues. The CDR3: CASSEDPSNQPQHF. In nucleotides, the CDR3 is TGTGCCAGCAGCGAGGACCCTAGCAATCAGCCCCAGCATTTT.

The table lists this clonotype with a few counts. The chain is built from TRBV7-6 and TRBJ2-5; 16 bases are a match to TRBD2. Germline V gene lookup returns CDR1 SGHVS and CDR2 FNYEAQ. The V and J ends lost 5 bases and 5 bases, in that order; junction bases with no gene match: 5. This CDR3 spans 16 amino acids. In DNA form, the CDR3 reads TGTGCCAGCAGCCGAGGGACTAGCGGGGGGGCGGAGACCCAGTACTTC. This encodes CASSRGTSGGAETQYF.

This clonotype was counted a few times. The V call is TRBV6-2 or TRBV6-3, the J call TRBJ2-2; 7 bases agree with TRBD1. The CDR3 has 16 amino acids. Germline V CDR1 and CDR2: MNHEY, SVGEGT. Losses at the gene ends were 2 bases for V and 2 bases for J; bases not matched to a gene: 5. The CDR3 reads CASSYGGQLNTGELFF. CDR3 in DNA: TGTGCCAGCAGTTACGGGGGACAGTTAAACACCGGGGAGCTGTTTTTT.

V gene TRBV7-1 combines with J gene TRBJ1-1; a weak D match, TRBD1 (5 bases). TRBV7-1 is an ORF, and what it does is uncertain. The CDR3 runs to 13 residues. Trimming took off 5 bases at V and 5 bases at J, with 12 bases between the two ends. The CDR3 region is CASSVGTVTEAFF. The CDR3 nucleotides read TGTGCCAGCAGCGTTGGGACGGTAACTGAAGCTTTCTTT.

V gene TRBV20-1 combines with J gene TRBJ1-2, with D possibly TRBD1 on 6 matching bases. From germline, CDR1 is DFQATT and CDR2 SNEGSKA (reference sequence). The germline V and J ends were trimmed by 4 bases and 5 bases, with 14 bases remaining between them. The CDR3 runs 13 residues. The CDR3 loop reads CSAKTGSAYGYTF. CDR3 DNA: TGCAGTGCTAAAACAGGGTCTGCGTATGGCTACACCTTC.

This clonotype was detected only a few times. The rearrangement uses TRBV7-2 and TRBJ1-6; 9 bases agree with TRBD1. V dropped 1 base and J dropped 0; count of bases not matched to a gene: 19. The CDR3 length is 23 residues. The germline gives CDR1 SGHTA, CDR2 FQGNSA. CDR3 in amino acids: CASSLVVFRDRVSPGSYNSPLHF. The CDR3 DNA is TGTGCCAGCAGCTTAGTTGTCTTTCGGGACAGGGTTTCGCCGGGCTCCTATAATTCACCCCTCCACTTT.

The chain carries TRBV5-4 and TRBJ2-7; 7 nucleotides agree with TRBD2. Germline trimming cut 7 bases from V and 6 bases from J; bases unmatched to any gene: 10. The CDR3 contains 13 residues. Germline V gene data show CDR1 as SGHNT and CDR2 as YYREEE (reference sequence). This chain's CDR3 is CASRPWGGSEQYF. Here the CDR3 DNA reads TGTGCCAGCCGTCCTTGGGGGGGTAGCGAGCAGTACTTC.

The chain joins TRBV11-1 to TRBJ2-2; D is perhaps TRBD1 (5 bases). V was shortened by 6 bases and J by 8 bases, with 16 bases between the two germline ends. CDR3 length equals 14 residues. CDR1 and CDR2 from the germline V gene are SGHAT and FQDESV (reference sequence). The CDR3 region is CASRGLGSMGELFF. The CDR3 DNA is TGTGCCAGCAGGGGGCTAGGATCCATGGGGGAGCTGTTTTTT.

There are a few counts of this clonotype. The gene calls are TRBV4-1 and TRBJ2-7, with D tentatively TRBD1 (6 bases). This CDR3 contains 15 residues. V gave up 0 bases and J gave up 2 bases, with 11 bases separating them. Per the germline V gene, CDR1 is MGHRA and CDR2 is YSYEKL. Here the CDR3 DNA reads TGCGCCAGCAGCCAAGAAAGGGCAGGGGCCTACGAGCAGTACTTC. It yields the protein CASSQERAGAYEQYF.

This clonotype was picked up a small number of times. This chain links TRBV6-2 or TRBV6-3 with TRBJ2-1, with 9 bases matching TRBD1. Trimming removed 1 base from V and 4 bases from J; junction bases left unmatched: 8. Germline CDR1 MNHEY, CDR2 SVGEGT. The CDR3 extends over 17 amino acids. In DNA form, the CDR3 reads TGTGCCAGCAGTTACTTGAAAACAGGGGGCATATACAATGAGCAGTTCTTC. Protein sequence: CASSYLKTGGIYNEQFF.

The chain combines TRBV2 with TRBJ2-3; D unresolved. The CDR3 has 15 amino acids. The germline gives CDR1 SNHLY, CDR2 FYNNEI. V was clipped by 3 bases and J by 2 bases, with 12 bases between them. DNA of the CDR3: TGTGCCAGCAGTGATTCTCTCCGACACACAGATACGCAGTATTTT. Translation: CASSDSLRHTDTQYF.

As regards this clonotype: A junction end diverges from the germline sequence, so it may reflect a read error. This rearrangement joins TRBV19 to TRBJ2-5; D may correspond to TRBD1 or TRBD2 (5 bases each). This CDR3 spans 12 amino acids. The germline CDR1 and CDR2 sequences are LNHDA and SQIVND (reference sequence). Here the CDR3 DNA reads TGTGCCAGTATAGTTGGGGACCCTCCTCGGCACTTC. As protein: CASIVGDPPRHF.

This clonotype has ten or more counts. The gene calls are TRBV6-5 and TRBJ2-2; D gene ambiguous. The V and J ends lost 0 bases and 6 bases respectively, with 8 bases between them. The V gene's germline CDR1 is MNHEY and CDR2 SVGAGI. The CDR3 spans 14 residues. CDR3 amino acids: CASSYSVNPGELFF. The CDR3 DNA sequence: TGTGCCAGCAGTTACTCGGTCAACCCCGGGGAGCTGTTTTTT.

The rearrangement joins TRBV4-1 to TRBJ2-4, with D possibly matching TRBD1 (5 bases). CDR1 and CDR2 from the germline V gene are MGHRA and YSYEKL. Trimming removed 4 bases at V and 5 bases at J, with 15 bases between. The CDR3 length is 15 residues. In nucleotides, the CDR3 is TGCGCCAGCAGCCTCATCCAGGGTAGGGAAAACATTCAGTACTTC. Translating gives CASSLIQGRENIQYF.

This clonotype has just one count. The gene calls are TRBV12-5 and TRBJ1-6, with 7 bases aligning to TRBD1. Germline CDR1 LGHNT, CDR2 FRNRAP. The junction had 8 bases not matched to a gene; V was cut back by 6 bases and J by 0 bases. The CDR3 has 17 amino acids. The CDR3 sequence is CASGPTGLDSYNSPLHF. Written as DNA, the CDR3 is TGTGCTAGTGGCCCGACAGGGTTGGACTCCTATAATTCACCCCTCCACTTT.

A few counts support this clonotype. This chain uses TRBV28 with TRBJ2-5, with D possibly TRBD2 on 7 matching bases. This CDR3 has 16 residues. The V end lost 4 bases, the J end lost 1 base, and 16 bases lay between the germline ends. CDR1 is MDHEN and CDR2 is SYDVKM in the germline V gene. In nucleotides, the CDR3 is TGTGCCAGCAGTTCGTCTGGGGGGGGGCTCCAAGAGACCCAGTACTTC. This gives the protein CASSSSGGGLQETQYF.

This chain uses TRBV2 with TRBJ1-5; TRBD1 is a possible D gene (5 bases). V was clipped by 3 bases and J by 11 bases, with 20 bases between them. CDR1 and CDR2 from the germline V gene are SNHLY and FYNNEI. This CDR3 is built from 15 residues. The CDR3 DNA reads as TGTGCCAGCAGTGAGGGGCAGGGAATTTCCCACGCCCAGCATTTT. Protein product: CASSEGQGISHAQHF.

The chain combines TRBV2 with TRBJ2-7; 7 positions match TRBD2. The J segment lost 0 bases and the V segment lost 4 bases, leaving 3 bases of the junction unmatched. CDR3 length equals 14 residues. Germline loops: CDR1 SNHLY, CDR2 FYNNEI. The CDR3 DNA follows: TGTGCCAGCAGTGTGGGGGGGTCCTCCTACGAGCAGTACTTC. This gives the protein CASSVGGSSYEQYF. The full variable domain, rest sourced from reference TRBV2 and TRBJ2-7, is EPEVTQTPSHQVTQMGQEVILRCVPISNHLYFYWYRQILGQKVEFLVSFYNNEISEKSEIFDDQFSVERPDGSNFTLKIRSTKLEDSAMYFCASSVGGSSYEQYFGPGTRLTVT.

The V call is TRBV7-9, the J call TRBJ2-1, with D possibly being TRBD1 (6 bases). CDR3 length equals 12 residues. CDR1 is SEHNR and CDR2 is FQNEAQ in the germline V gene (reference sequence). V lost 4 bases, J lost 7 bases, and 8 bases lay in between. CDR3 region: CASSSTGNEQFF. The CDR3 region has the DNA TGTGCCAGCAGCTCTACAGGGAATGAGCAGTTCTTC.